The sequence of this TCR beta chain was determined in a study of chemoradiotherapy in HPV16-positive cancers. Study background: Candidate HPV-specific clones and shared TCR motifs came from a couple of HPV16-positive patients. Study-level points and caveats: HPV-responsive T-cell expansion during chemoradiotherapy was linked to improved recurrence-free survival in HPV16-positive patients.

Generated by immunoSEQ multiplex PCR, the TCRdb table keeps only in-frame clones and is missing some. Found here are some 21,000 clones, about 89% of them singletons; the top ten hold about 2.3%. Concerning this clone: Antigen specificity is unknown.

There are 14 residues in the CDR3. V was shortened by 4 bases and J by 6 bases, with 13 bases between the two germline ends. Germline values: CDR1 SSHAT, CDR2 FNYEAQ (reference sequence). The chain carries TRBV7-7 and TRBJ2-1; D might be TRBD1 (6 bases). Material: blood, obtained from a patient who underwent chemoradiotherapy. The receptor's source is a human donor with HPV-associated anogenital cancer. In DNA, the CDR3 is TGTGCCAGCAGCTCGTCACAGGGATCCAATGAGCAGTTCTTC. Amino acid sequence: CASSSSQGSNEQFF.